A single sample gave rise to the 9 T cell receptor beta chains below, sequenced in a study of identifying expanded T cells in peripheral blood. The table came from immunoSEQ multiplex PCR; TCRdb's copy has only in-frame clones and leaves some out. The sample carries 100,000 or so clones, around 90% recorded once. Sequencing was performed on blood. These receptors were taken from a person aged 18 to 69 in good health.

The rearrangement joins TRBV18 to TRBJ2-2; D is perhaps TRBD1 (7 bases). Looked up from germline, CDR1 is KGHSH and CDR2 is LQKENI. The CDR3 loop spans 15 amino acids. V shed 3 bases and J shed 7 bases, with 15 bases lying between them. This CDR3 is CASSPTGDRLGELFF. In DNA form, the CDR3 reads TGTGCCAGCTCACCGACGGGGGACAGACTCGGGGAGCTGTTTTTT.

As DNA, the CDR3 is TGTGCCAGCCTACAGGGGGCGCAGTACAATGAGCAGTTCTTC. It translates to CASLQGAQYNEQFF. The chain links TRBV2 to TRBJ2-1; the match to TRBD1 covers 9 bases. V gave up 8 bases and J gave up 4 bases; unmatched junction bases: 6. The CDR3 runs 14 residues. Germline V lookup: CDR1 SNHLY, CDR2 FYNNEI.

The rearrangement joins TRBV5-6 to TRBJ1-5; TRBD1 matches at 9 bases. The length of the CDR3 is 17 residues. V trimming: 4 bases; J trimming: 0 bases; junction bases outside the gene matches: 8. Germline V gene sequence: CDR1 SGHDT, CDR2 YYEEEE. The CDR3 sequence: CASSLGTGSGSNQPQHF. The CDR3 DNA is TGTGCCAGCAGCCTCGGGACAGGGAGCGGTAGCAATCAGCCCCAGCATTTT. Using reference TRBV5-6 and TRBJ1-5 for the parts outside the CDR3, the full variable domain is DAGVTQSPTHLIKTRGQQVTLRCSPKSGHDTVSWYQQALGQGPQFIFQYYEEEERQRGNFPDRFSGHQFPNYSSELNVNALLLGDSALYLCASSLGTGSGSNQPQHFGDGTRLSIL.

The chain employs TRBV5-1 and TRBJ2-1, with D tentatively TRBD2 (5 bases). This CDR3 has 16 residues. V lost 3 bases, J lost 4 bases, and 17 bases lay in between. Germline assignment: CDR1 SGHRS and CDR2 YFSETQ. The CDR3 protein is CASSSSLSAPYNEQFF. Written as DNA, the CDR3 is TGCGCCAGCAGCTCTAGTCTTAGCGCGCCTTACAATGAGCAGTTCTTC.

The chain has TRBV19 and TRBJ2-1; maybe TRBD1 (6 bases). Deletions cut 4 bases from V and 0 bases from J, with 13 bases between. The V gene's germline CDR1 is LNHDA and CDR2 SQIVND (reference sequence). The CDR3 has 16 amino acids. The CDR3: CASSTRGPSSYNEQFF. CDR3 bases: TGTGCCAGTAGTACCAGGGGCCCGAGCTCCTACAATGAGCAGTTCTTC. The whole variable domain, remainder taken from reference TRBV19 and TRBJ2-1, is DGGITQSPKYLFRKEGQNVTLSCEQNLNHDAMYWYRQDPGQGLRLIYYSQIVNDFQKGDIAEGYSVSREKKESFPLTVTSAQKNPTAFYLCASSTRGPSSYNEQFFGPGTRLTVL.

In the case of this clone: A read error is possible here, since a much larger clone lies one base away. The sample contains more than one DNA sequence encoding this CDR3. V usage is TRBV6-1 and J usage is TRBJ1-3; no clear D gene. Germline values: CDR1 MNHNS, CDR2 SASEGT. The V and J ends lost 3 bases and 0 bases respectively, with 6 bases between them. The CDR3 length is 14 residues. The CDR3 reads CASSDGASGNTIYF. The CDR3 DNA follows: TGTGCCAGCAGTGATGGAGCCTCTGGAAACACCATATATTTT.

The CDR3 here is CAISGDSRNQPQHF. The DNA for the CDR3 is TGTGCCATCAGCGGCGACAGCCGCAATCAGCCCCAGCATTTT. The gene calls are TRBV10-3 and TRBJ1-5; perhaps TRBD1 as D (5 bases). The CDR3 runs to 14 residues. The V end lost 6 bases, the J end lost 2 bases, and 11 bases lay between the germline ends. Germline CDR1 and CDR2: ENHRY and SYGVKD.

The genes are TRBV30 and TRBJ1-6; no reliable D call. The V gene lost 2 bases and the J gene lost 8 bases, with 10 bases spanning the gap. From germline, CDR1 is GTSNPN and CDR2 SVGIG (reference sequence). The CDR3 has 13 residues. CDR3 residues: CAWSKGNHSPLHF. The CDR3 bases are TGTGCCTGGAGTAAAGGGAACCATTCACCCCTCCACTTT.

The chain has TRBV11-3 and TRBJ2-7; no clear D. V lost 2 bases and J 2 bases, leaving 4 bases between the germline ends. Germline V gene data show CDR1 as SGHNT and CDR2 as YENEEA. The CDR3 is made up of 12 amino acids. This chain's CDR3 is CASSLTPYEQYF. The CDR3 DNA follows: TGTGCCAGCAGCTTAACCCCCTACGAGCAGTACTTC.